The 7 T cell receptor beta chains below come from one sample, sequenced in a study of ipilimumab plus nivolumab after autologous stem cell transplantation. Sequencing used immunoSEQ multiplex PCR; TCRdb keeps in-frame clones, though not all of them. Here the sample spans some 22,000 clones, around four fifths being singletons. Specimen: PBMCs, collected in a trial of ipilimumab plus nivolumab as post-transplant consolidation. These receptors were collected from a male donor with diffuse large B-cell lymphoma.

This CDR3 reads CASSKQGMRGYEQYF. DNA for the CDR3: TGTGCCAGCAGCAAACAGGGGATGAGGGGTTACGAGCAGTACTTC. This sequence joins TRBV6-5 and TRBJ2-7; TRBD1 matches 7 bases. Trimming at V came to 6 bases and at J to 4 bases, leaving 12 bases not matched to a gene. Germline V lookup: CDR1 MNHEY, CDR2 SVGAGI. This CDR3 has 15 amino acids.

The V call is TRBV9, the J call TRBJ1-1, with 7 bases that match TRBD1. Per germline, CDR1 SGDLS and CDR2 YYNGEE. The junction had 5 bases not matched to a gene; V was cut back by 0 bases and J by 6 bases. The CDR3 has 14 residues. CDR3 loop: CASSVGQGPSEAFF. The CDR3 DNA reads TGTGCCAGCAGCGTAGGACAGGGACCGTCTGAAGCTTTCTTT.

The chain recombines TRBV7-9 with TRBJ2-3, with D tentatively TRBD2 (6 bases). Germline V gives CDR1 SEHNR, CDR2 FQNEAQ (reference sequence). The CDR3 has 17 amino acids. Trimming cost V 5 bases and J 2 bases, with 20 bases left between them. The CDR3 DNA is TGTGCCAGCAGCCAGGGACGGCTGGGACTGGACACAGATACGCAGTATTTT. Translated, it gives CASSQGRLGLDTDTQYF.

The rearrangement links TRBV4-1 to TRBJ1-2; no clear D. The germline V gene encodes CDR1 MGHRA and CDR2 YSYEKL. V dropped 1 base and J dropped 4 bases, with 19 bases sitting between them. This CDR3 is 17 amino acids long. Here the CDR3 reads CASSQAVVLEWGYGYTF. DNA of the CDR3: TGCGCCAGCAGCCAAGCGGTGGTCCTGGAGTGGGGCTATGGCTACACCTTC.

V usage is TRBV4-3 and J usage is TRBJ2-3, with TRBD2 matching over 8 bases. CDR1 LGHNA and CDR2 YSLEER come from the germline V gene. The CDR3 is made up of 14 amino acids. V dropped 4 bases and J dropped 2; count of bases not matched to a gene: 2. The CDR3 coding sequence is TGCGCCAGCAGCCGCGGGGGGATCACAGATACGCAGTATTTT. It encodes CASSRGGITDTQYF.

The CDR3 region is CASSLEWIRSYNEQFF. In nucleotides, the CDR3 is TGTGCCAGCAGCTTGGAGTGGATTAGGTCCTACAATGAGCAGTTCTTC. The rearrangement links TRBV5-5 to TRBJ2-1, with D unclear. Per germline, CDR1 SGHKS and CDR2 YYEKEE (reference sequence). V lost 0 bases to trimming and J lost 1 base, with 11 bases between them. The CDR3 is made up of 16 amino acids.

The chain has TRBV11-3 and TRBJ2-2; no reliable D call. V lost 11 bases and J lost 3, with 13 bases in between. CDR1 and CDR2 (germline): SGHNT, YENEEA. The CDR3 loop spans 13 amino acids. The CDR3 bases are TGTGCCTCCTCGGTTCCTGACACCGGGGAGCTGTTTTTT. Protein: CASSVPDTGELFF.